This T cell receptor beta chain appears in the sequencing data of a study of blood T cell repertoires in COVID-19. TCRdb's copy holds only in-frame clones and misses some; the assay was immunoSEQ multiplex PCR. The sample contains 90,000 to 110,000 clones, about 90% of which appear only once. This CDR3 has 14 residues. Trimming at V came to 2 bases and at J to 7 bases, leaving 4 bases not matched to a gene. Germline lookup yields CDR1 SGHKS and CDR2 YYEKEE (reference sequence). The V and J genes are TRBV5-5 and TRBJ2-1, with TRBD1 identical over 9 bases. The source material was peripheral blood. The clonotype comes from a human donor in a cohort sampled during active COVID-19. The CDR3 sequence is CASSFRDRVNEQFF. The CDR3 DNA follows: TGTGCCAGCAGCTTTAGGGACAGGGTAAATGAGCAGTTCTTC.